Presented here are 7 T cell receptor beta chains from one specimen sequenced in a study of T cell responses to AZD1222 COVID-19 vaccine. Profiled with immunoSEQ multiplex PCR; TCRdb holds only in-frame clones, not every one. Of about 140,000 clones in the sample, over 80% were seen once. Sequenced material: peripheral blood, taken 28 days after the second AZD1222 dose. Receptors were obtained from an adult who received the AZD1222 COVID-19 vaccine.

The V and J genes are TRBV7-9 and TRBJ1-6; 7 bases agree with TRBD1. Germline V gene lookup returns CDR1 SEHNR and CDR2 FQNEAQ (reference sequence). The V gene end was trimmed by 4 bases and the J gene end by 4 bases; junction bases not matched to a gene: 4. The CDR3 has 15 amino acids. This CDR3 is CASSSQQGYNSPLHF. The CDR3 DNA follows: TGTGCCAGCAGCTCGCAACAGGGGTATAATTCACCCCTCCACTTT.

This rearrangement joins TRBV30 to TRBJ2-1; a weak D match, TRBD2 (6 bases). Germline V gene sequence: CDR1 GTSNPN, CDR2 SVGIG (reference sequence). The V gene lost 5 bases and the J gene lost 9 bases, with 11 bases spanning the gap. The length of the CDR3 is 11 residues. CDR3 nucleotide sequence: TGTGCCTGGCACGGGGGTGTTGAGCAGTTCTTC. Translated, it gives CAWHGGVEQFF.

This clone was seen just once. The V gene is TRBV28, the J gene TRBJ1-2, with 7 bases fitting TRBD1. CDR3 length: 14 residues. J gave up 6 bases and V 6 bases, and 10 bases lay outside the gene matches. Germline CDR1 MDHEN, CDR2 SYDVKM. CDR3 sequence reads: CASSPGGQVDGYTF. DNA for the CDR3: TGTGCCAGCAGCCCAGGGGGGCAGGTTGATGGCTACACCTTC.

This clone has only one observation. The chain employs TRBV28 and TRBJ2-7; D is unclear. Trimming took 5 bases from V and 4 from J, leaving 9 bases between them. CDR1 and CDR2 (germline): MDHEN, SYDVKM. The CDR3 extends over 12 amino acids. The CDR3 DNA follows: TGTGCCAGCAGTCTCACACCTTACGAGCAGTACTTC. It is translated as CASSLTPYEQYF.

V and J are TRBV6-6 and TRBJ1-6, with D perhaps matching TRBD1 (5 bases). V shed 0 bases and J shed 7 bases, with 10 bases lying between them. The CDR3 is 15 amino acids. Looked up from germline, CDR1 is MNHNY and CDR2 is SVGAGI (reference sequence). The CDR3 spells CASSYSGTLNSPLHF. DNA for the CDR3: TGTGCCAGCAGTTACTCGGGGACTTTGAATTCACCCCTCCACTTT.

The chain recombines TRBV7-3 with TRBJ2-7; maybe TRBD2 (6 bases). CDR1 is SGHTA and CDR2 is FQGTGA in the germline V gene. The CDR3 has 14 residues. V was shortened by 8 bases and J by 5 bases, with 19 bases between the two germline ends. CDR3 sequence (DNA): TGTGCCAGCGGACAAACGAGCAGGGAGGACGAGCAGTACTTC. Protein: CASGQTSREDEQYF. The whole variable domain, filled in from reference TRBV7-3 and TRBJ2-7, reads GAGVSQTPSNKVTEKGKYVELRCDPISGHTALYWYRQSLGQGPEFLIYFQGTGAADDSGLPNDRFFAVRPEGSVSTLKIQRTERGDSAVYLCASGQTSREDEQYFGPGTRLTVT.

This clone was counted once. This chain connects TRBV28 to TRBJ1-6, with D possibly matching TRBD1 (6 bases). CDR1 is MDHEN, CDR2 SYDVKM, per germline. Trimming stripped 8 bases from V and 10 bases from J, with 15 bases between. The CDR3 is 13 amino acids. This chain's CDR3 is CASQSWTVSPLHF. The CDR3 DNA reads as TGTGCCAGCCAATCGTGGACAGTATCACCCCTCCACTTT.